A single sample gave rise to the 21 T cell receptor beta chains below, sequenced in a study of T cells in Graves' hyperthyroidism and ophthalmopathy. TCR beta CDR3 sequences were amplified from RNA transcripts. Initially, a first-round RT-PCR of the TCR CDR3 employed the HTBI primer set. TCRdb recomputed calls from the multiplex PCR reads with MiXCR, one row per CDR3 protein. Of about 520,000 distinct CDR3 sequences in the sample, around 22% were seen once. Specimen: blood. Receptors were obtained from a woman between 25 and 40 years old with Graves' ophthalmopathy.

This clonotype was found many times. V is TRBV6-1 and J is TRBJ1-5; no firm D call. CDR1 and CDR2 from the germline V gene are MNHNS and SASEGT. V gave up 6 bases and J gave up 3 bases, with 9 bases separating them. The CDR3 sequence is 13 residues long. DNA for the CDR3: TGTGCCAGCAGCACGTCTAACAATCAGCCCCAGCATTTT. Protein: CASSTSNNQPQHF.

The chain employs TRBV6-4 and TRBJ1-2; D ambiguous. V lost 6 bases, J lost 7 bases, and 6 bases lay in between. The CDR3 covers 10 residues. Germline V lookup: CDR1 MRHNA, CDR2 SNTAGT. The CDR3 reads CASRESGYTF. The DNA of the CDR3 is TGTGCCAGCAGGGAGAGTGGCTACACCTTC.

In this sample, this clonotype turned up many times. V usage is TRBV14 and J usage is TRBJ1-2; D not resolved. This CDR3 has 14 residues. Trimming removed 0 bases at V and 3 bases at J, with 8 bases between. CDR1 is SGHDN and CDR2 is FVKESK in the germline V gene. CDR3 bases: TGTGCCAGCAGCCAAGAGGGAGGGTACTATGGCTACACCTTC. Translating it yields CASSQEGGYYGYTF.

The chain links TRBV28 to TRBJ1-5; no clear D. Trimming took 3 bases from V and 0 from J, leaving 9 bases between them. The CDR3 runs 15 residues. Germline V CDR1 and CDR2: MDHEN, SYDVKM. The chain's CDR3 is CASSFSLYSNQPQHF. DNA of the CDR3: TGTGCCAGCAGTTTTTCCCTCTATAGCAATCAGCCCCAGCATTTT.

The V call is TRBV5-1, the J call TRBJ2-2, with D possibly TRBD1 on 6 matching bases. This CDR3 has 18 residues. V lost 6 bases and J lost 3, with 24 bases in between. CDR1 is SGHRS and CDR2 is YFSETQ in the germline V gene. DNA for the CDR3: TGCGCCAGCACCCCGCCCCTGGGTCAGGGGAATTACACCGGGGAGCTGTTTTTT. This translates into CASTPPLGQGNYTGELFF.

This clonotype was picked up many times. The chain uses TRBV10-2 and TRBJ1-5; D is ambiguous. The germline V gene encodes CDR1 WSHSY and CDR2 SAAADI. The CDR3 spans 13 residues. V was cut by 7 bases and J by 0 bases, with 7 bases left in between. In nucleotides, the CDR3 is TGCGCCAGCACTGAAGATAGCAATCAGCCCCAGCATTTT. Translated, it gives CASTEDSNQPQHF.

This clonotype was picked up many times. The chain is built from TRBV30 and TRBJ1-5; 9 bases align to TRBD1. Per the germline V gene, CDR1 is GTSNPN and CDR2 is SVGIG (reference sequence). The CDR3 sequence is 13 residues long. Trimming cost V 5 bases and J 6 bases; bases outside gene matches: 5. CDR3 protein: CAWGTGLSQPQHF. The CDR3 coding sequence is TGTGCCTGGGGGACAGGGCTTAGTCAGCCCCAGCATTTT.

The V gene is TRBV28, the J gene TRBJ1-6; D might be TRBD1 (6 bases). Germline V CDR1 and CDR2: MDHEN, SYDVKM. This CDR3 region has 18 residues. V lost 10 bases and J lost 7, with 29 bases in between. The CDR3 region is CATTRETTGRGRNSPLHF. CDR3 DNA sequence: TGTGCCACCACCCGAGAGACGACAGGAAGAGGACGAAATTCACCCCTCCACTTT.

This clonotype was detected many times. A much larger clone sits a single nucleotide away, making a read error possible. CDR3 in amino acids: CTSSENPSYEQYF. In nucleotides, the CDR3 is TGTACCAGCAGTGAAAACCCCTCCTACGAGCAGTACTTC. The chain employs TRBV6-1 and TRBJ2-7, with no clear D. Germline CDR1 is MNHNS and CDR2 is SASEGT. This CDR3 spans 13 amino acids.

J is TRBJ2-7 and V is TRBV28; D uncertain. The CDR3 has 12 amino acids. Germline CDR1 and CDR2: MDHEN and SYDVKM. V lost 5 bases and J 5 bases, leaving 10 bases between the germline ends. The CDR3 here is CASSGTPNEQYF. In nucleotides, the CDR3 is TGTGCCAGCAGTGGTACCCCTAACGAGCAGTACTTC.

This sequence joins TRBV3-1 and TRBJ2-4, with D possibly TRBD2 on 6 matching bases. This CDR3 contains 15 residues. Trimming removed 4 bases at V and 3 bases at J, with 13 bases between. CDR1 is LGHDT, CDR2 YNNKEL, per germline (reference sequence). The DNA for the CDR3 is TGTGCCAGCAGCCGGGGAGGAGTGGGCAAAAACATTCAGTACTTC. Translating gives CASSRGGVGKNIQYF.

A remark on this clonotype: The CDR3 end shows no conserved phenylalanine or tryptophan, and so a read error is likely. J is TRBJ1-2 and V is TRBV2; 8 nucleotides line up with TRBD1. The CDR3 consists of 15 residues. V trimming: 2 bases; J trimming: 5 bases; junction bases outside the gene matches: 7. The V gene's germline CDR1 is SNHLY and CDR2 FYNNEI. The CDR3 region has the DNA TGTGCCAGCAGTGAAAGGACAGGGATTTATTATGGCTACACCTCC. The encoded protein is CASSERTGIYYGYTS.

This clonotype occurred many times. The J gene is TRBJ2-5, the V gene TRBV12-3 or TRBV12-4; 9 nucleotides line up with TRBD2. The CDR3 totals 15 residues. V gave up 7 bases and J gave up 5 bases; unmatched junction bases: 11. CDR3: CASKGLGLAGETQYF. CDR3 DNA: TGTGCCAGCAAGGGACTGGGACTAGCTGGGGAGACCCAGTACTTC.

This clonotype was recorded many times. The V gene is TRBV10-1, the J gene TRBJ2-7; 8 bases match TRBD1. Losses at the gene ends were 9 bases for V and 6 bases for J; bases not matched to a gene: 7. In germline, CDR1 is WNHNN, CDR2 SYGVQD (reference sequence). The CDR3 consists of 12 residues. CDR3 bases: TGCGCCAGTTCGACAGGGGCGGGCGAGCAGTACTTC. Encoded protein: CASSTGAGEQYF.

In this sample, this clonotype turned up many times. This chain uses TRBV12-3 or TRBV12-4 with TRBJ1-3; TRBD1 matches 7 bases. Trimming cost V 6 bases and J 3 bases; bases outside gene matches: 2. There are 13 residues in the CDR3. The CDR3 spells CASSTGDGNTIYF. For the CDR3, the DNA is TGTGCCAGCAGCACAGGGGATGGAAACACCATATATTTT.

This clonotype was observed many times. This sequence joins TRBV6-5 and TRBJ1-1, with D possibly matching TRBD1 (5 bases). CDR1 and CDR2 from the germline V gene are MNHEY and SVGAGI. The ends were cut back, 6 bases at V and 3 bases at J, with 14 bases in the middle. The CDR3 covers 14 residues. The CDR3 sequence is CASSLSGQHTEAFF. The CDR3 bases are TGTGCCAGCAGCCTGTCAGGGCAGCACACTGAAGCTTTCTTT.

This clonotype appeared many times. This chain links TRBV11-2 with TRBJ1-1, with D possibly matching TRBD1 (5 bases). The CDR3 is 13 amino acids. Per germline, CDR1 SGHAT and CDR2 FQNNGV. V was shortened by 3 bases and J by 4 bases, with 9 bases between the two germline ends. CDR3 region: CASSFQGTTEAFF. DNA of the CDR3: TGTGCCAGCAGCTTTCAGGGAACCACTGAAGCTTTCTTT.

This clonotype was detected only a few times. The chain links TRBV19 to TRBJ1-1; TRBD1 aligns across 7 bases. This CDR3 comprises 15 residues. The germline V gene encodes CDR1 LNHDA and CDR2 SQIVND (reference sequence). Trimming took 5 bases from V and 5 from J; bases not matched to a gene: 11. CDR3 residues: CASSPGDRPGTEAFF. The DNA for the CDR3 is TGTGCCAGTAGTCCAGGGGACAGACCGGGAACTGAAGCTTTCTTT.

The chain employs TRBV28 and TRBJ1-5, with D uncertain. This CDR3 has 10 residues. V shed 8 bases and J shed 7 bases, with 6 bases lying between them. From germline, CDR1 is MDHEN and CDR2 SYDVKM. The CDR3 nucleotides are TGTGCCAGCGGTATGCAGCCCCAGCATTTT. Translation: CASGMQPQHF.

The chain has TRBV10-3 and TRBJ2-1, with 13 nucleotides matching TRBD2. The ends lost 5 bases at V and 5 bases at J; junction bases unmatched: 3. Germline lookup yields CDR1 ENHRY and CDR2 SYGVKD. The CDR3 spans 15 residues. CDR3 coding DNA: TGTGCCATCAGTCAGACTAGCGGGGGGAACAATGAGCAGTTCTTC. It codes for CAISQTSGGNNEQFF.

This clonotype was seen ten or more times. This chain connects TRBV6-5 to TRBJ1-1; unclear D gene. The CDR3 loop spans 14 amino acids. V was clipped by 7 bases and J by 4 bases, with 16 bases between them. Germline V gives CDR1 MNHEY, CDR2 SVGAGI. This CDR3 reads CASTRETQSTEAFF. CDR3 nucleotide sequence: TGTGCCAGCACTCGAGAAACGCAGTCCACTGAAGCTTTCTTT.